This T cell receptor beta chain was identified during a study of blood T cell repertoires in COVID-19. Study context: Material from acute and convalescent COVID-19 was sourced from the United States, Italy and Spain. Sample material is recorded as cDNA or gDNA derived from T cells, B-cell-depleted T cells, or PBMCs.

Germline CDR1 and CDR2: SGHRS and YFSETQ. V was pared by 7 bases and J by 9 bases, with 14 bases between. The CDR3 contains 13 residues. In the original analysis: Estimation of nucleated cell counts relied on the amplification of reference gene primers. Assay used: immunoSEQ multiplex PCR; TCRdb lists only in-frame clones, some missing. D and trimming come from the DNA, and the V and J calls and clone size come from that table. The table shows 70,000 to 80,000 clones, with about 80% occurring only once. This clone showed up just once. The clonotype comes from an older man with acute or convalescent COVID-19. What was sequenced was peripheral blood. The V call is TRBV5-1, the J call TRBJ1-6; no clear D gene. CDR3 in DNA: TGCGCCAGCTCACCAGAGCGCGGTTCACCCCTCCACTTT. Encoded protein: CASSPERGSPLHF.